This T cell receptor beta chain was retrieved from a study of blood T cell repertoires in COVID-19. Study at large: Samples taken during acute and convalescent COVID-19 were collected in the United States, Italy and Spain. In each case, the material was cDNA or gDNA derived from T cells, B-cell-depleted T cells, or PBMCs.

The V gene lost 6 bases and the J gene lost 1 base, with 16 bases spanning the gap. This CDR3 has 16 residues. CDR1 and CDR2 from the germline V gene are WSHSY and SAAADI. As processed by the authors: Reference gene primer amplification gave nucleated cell count estimates. Profiling relied on immunoSEQ multiplex PCR, and the TCRdb table lists in-frame clones only, not all of them. The V and J calls and clone size are taken from that table; D and trimming were inferred from the DNA. The repertoire consists of about 170,000 clones, with around two thirds occurring once and the leading ten covering around 3%. This clone was counted only a few times.

This TCR derives from a woman over 75 with acute or convalescent COVID-19. Sequencing used peripheral blood. This chain connects TRBV10-2 to TRBJ1-5; D may be TRBD1 (6 bases). As DNA, the CDR3 is TGCGCCAGCAGCCAAAGGGGGGGAGGGAGCAATCAGCCCCAGCATTTT. This sequence encodes CASSQRGGGSNQPQHF.